This T cell receptor beta chain was sequenced during a study of blood T cell repertoires in COVID-19. Study-level information: T cells, B-cell-depleted T cells, or PBMCs provided the cDNA or gDNA that served as material.

Germline assignment: CDR1 LNHDA and CDR2 SQIVND (reference sequence). The CDR3 totals 17 residues. V gave up 0 bases and J gave up 2 bases; unmatched junction bases: 3. In the source study's methods: Quantification of nucleated cells was approximated via reference gene primer amplification. Repertoires were generated with immunoSEQ multiplex PCR, while TCRdb's copy carries only in-frame clones and drops some. The V and J calls and clone size were taken over from that table, and D and trimming were inferred from the DNA. Of 130,000 to 150,000 clones detected, about 80% appear once; the ten largest clones hold roughly 4.8%.

This clonotype was obtained from a human donor in a cohort sampled during active COVID-19. This rearrangement joins TRBV19 to TRBJ2-5; 13 bases align to TRBD2. The sequenced sample consisted of peripheral blood. CDR3 sequence: CASSIDPLAGGQETQYF. The DNA of the CDR3 is TGTGCCAGTAGTATAGACCCACTAGCGGGAGGGCAAGAGACCCAGTACTTC.